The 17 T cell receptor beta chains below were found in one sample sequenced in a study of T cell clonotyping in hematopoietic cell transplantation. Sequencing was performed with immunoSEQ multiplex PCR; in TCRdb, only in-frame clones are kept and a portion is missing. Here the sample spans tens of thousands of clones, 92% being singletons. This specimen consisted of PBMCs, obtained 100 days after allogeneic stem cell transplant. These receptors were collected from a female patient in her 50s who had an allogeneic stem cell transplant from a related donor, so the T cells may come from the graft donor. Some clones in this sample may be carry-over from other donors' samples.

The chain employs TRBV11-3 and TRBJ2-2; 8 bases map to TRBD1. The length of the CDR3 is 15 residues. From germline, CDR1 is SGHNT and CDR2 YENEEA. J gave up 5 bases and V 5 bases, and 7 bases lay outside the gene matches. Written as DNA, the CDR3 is TGTGCCAGCAGCCCCCGGACAGGGCGGACCGGGGAGCTGTTTTTT. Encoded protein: CASSPRTGRTGELFF.

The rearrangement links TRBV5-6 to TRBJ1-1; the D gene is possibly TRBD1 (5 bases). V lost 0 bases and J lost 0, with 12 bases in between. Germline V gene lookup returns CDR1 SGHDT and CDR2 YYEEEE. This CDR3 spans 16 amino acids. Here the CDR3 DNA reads TGTGCCAGCAGCTTGGGGCAGGAGGGGATGAACACTGAAGCTTTCTTT. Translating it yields CASSLGQEGMNTEAFF.

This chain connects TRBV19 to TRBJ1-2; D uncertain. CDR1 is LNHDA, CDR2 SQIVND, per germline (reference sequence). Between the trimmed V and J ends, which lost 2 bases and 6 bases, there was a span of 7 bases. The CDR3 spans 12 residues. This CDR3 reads CASSINGDGYTF. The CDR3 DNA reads TGTGCCAGTAGTATAAACGGGGATGGCTACACCTTC.

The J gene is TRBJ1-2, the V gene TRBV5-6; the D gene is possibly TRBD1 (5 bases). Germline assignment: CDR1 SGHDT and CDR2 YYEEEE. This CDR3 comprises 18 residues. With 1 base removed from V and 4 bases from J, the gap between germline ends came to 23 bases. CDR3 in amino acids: CASSLKGTSPQTSYGYTF. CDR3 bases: TGTGCCAGCAGCTTGAAGGGGACGTCCCCCCAAACATCCTATGGCTACACCTTC.

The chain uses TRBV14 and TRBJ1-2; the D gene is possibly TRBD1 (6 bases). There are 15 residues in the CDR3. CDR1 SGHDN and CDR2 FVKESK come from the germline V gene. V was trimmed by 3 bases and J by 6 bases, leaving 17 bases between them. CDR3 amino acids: CASSQAPWGRNGYTF. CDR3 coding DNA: TGTGCCAGCAGCCAGGCACCCTGGGGGCGTAATGGCTACACCTTC.

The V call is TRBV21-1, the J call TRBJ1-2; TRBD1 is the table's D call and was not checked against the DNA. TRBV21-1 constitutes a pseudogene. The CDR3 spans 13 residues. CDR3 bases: TGTGCCAGCAGCAAAGCAGGGGGCGGTGGCTACACCTTC. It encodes CASSKAGGGGYTF.

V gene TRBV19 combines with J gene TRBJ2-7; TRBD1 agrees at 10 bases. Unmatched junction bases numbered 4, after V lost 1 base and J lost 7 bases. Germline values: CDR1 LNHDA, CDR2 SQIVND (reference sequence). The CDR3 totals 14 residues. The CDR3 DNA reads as TGTGCCAGTAGTATAGGGGGACAGGGGAAGGAGCAGTACTTC. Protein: CASSIGGQGKEQYF.

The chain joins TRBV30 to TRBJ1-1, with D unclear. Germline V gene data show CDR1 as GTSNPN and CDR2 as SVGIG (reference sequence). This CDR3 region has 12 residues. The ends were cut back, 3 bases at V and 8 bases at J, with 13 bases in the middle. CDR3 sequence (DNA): TGTGCCTGGAGGGGCAGCGGAGCCGAAGCTTTCTTT. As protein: CAWRGSGAEAFF.

CDR3 in DNA: TGTGCCAGCAGCTTAACCGGGACAGAATACGAGCAGTACTTC. It codes for CASSLTGTEYEQYF. This rearrangement joins TRBV5-6 to TRBJ2-7; 7 bases match TRBD1. The CDR3 consists of 14 residues. V lost 2 bases, J lost 4 bases, and 6 bases stayed unmatched. Germline CDR1 is SGHDT and CDR2 is YYEEEE.

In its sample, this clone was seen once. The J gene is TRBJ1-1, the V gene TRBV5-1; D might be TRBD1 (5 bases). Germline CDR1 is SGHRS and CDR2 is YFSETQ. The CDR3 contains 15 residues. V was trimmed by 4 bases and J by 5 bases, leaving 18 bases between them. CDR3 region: CASSPLEPGGTEAFF. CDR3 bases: TGCGCCAGCAGCCCCTTGGAACCCGGGGGTACTGAAGCTTTCTTT.

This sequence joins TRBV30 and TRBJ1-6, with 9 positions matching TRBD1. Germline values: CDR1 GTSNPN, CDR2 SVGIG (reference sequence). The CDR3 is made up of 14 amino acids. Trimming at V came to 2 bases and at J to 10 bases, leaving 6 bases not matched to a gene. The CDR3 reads CAWSLGTGRSPLHF. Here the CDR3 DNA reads TGTGCCTGGAGTTTAGGGACAGGGAGGTCACCCCTCCACTTT.

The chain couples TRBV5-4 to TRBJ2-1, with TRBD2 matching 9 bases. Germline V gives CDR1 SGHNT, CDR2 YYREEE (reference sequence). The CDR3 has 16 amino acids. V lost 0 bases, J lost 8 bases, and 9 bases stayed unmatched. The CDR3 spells CASSLGGGGGAYEQFF. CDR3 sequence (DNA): TGTGCCAGCAGCTTGGGAGGAGGCGGGGGGGCCTATGAGCAGTTCTTC. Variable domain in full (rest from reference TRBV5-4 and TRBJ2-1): ETGVTQSPTHLIKTRGQQVTLRCSSQSGHNTVSWYQQALGQGPQFIFQYYREEENGRGNFPPRFSGLQFPNYSSELNVNALELDDSALYLCASSLGGGGGAYEQFFGPGTRLTVL.

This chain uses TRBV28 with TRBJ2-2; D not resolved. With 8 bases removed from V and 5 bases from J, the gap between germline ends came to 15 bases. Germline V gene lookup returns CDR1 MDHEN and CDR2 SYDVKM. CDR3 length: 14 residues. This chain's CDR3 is CASVPALGTGELFF. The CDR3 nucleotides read TGTGCCAGCGTCCCGGCATTAGGGACCGGGGAGCTGTTTTTT.

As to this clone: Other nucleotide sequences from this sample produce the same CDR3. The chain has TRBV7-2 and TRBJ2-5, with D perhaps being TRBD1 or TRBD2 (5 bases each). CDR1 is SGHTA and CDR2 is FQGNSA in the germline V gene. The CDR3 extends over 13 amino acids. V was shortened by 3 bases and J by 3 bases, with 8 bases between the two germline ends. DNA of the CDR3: TGTGCCAGCAGCTTCCGGGGCGAAGAGACCCAGTACTTC. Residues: CASSFRGEETQYF. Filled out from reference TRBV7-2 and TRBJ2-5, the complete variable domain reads GAGVSQSPSNKVTEKGKDVELRCDPISGHTALYWYRQSLGQGLEFLIYFQGNSAPDKSGLPSDRFSAERTGGSVSTLTIQRTQQEDSAVYLCASSFRGEETQYFGPGTRLLVL.

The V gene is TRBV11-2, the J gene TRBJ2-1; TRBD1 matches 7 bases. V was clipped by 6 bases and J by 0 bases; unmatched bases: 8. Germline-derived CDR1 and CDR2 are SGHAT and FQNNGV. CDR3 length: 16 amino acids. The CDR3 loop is CASRFARQGSYNEQFF. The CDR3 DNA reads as TGTGCCAGCAGGTTCGCCAGACAGGGCTCCTACAATGAGCAGTTCTTC.

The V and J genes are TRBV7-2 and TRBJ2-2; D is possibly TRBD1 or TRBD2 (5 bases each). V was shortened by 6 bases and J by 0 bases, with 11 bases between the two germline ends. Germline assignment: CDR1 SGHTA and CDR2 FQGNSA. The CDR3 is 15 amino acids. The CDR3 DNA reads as TGTGCCAGCAGAAGGGACGGTGCGAACACCGGGGAGCTGTTTTTT. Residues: CASRRDGANTGELFF.

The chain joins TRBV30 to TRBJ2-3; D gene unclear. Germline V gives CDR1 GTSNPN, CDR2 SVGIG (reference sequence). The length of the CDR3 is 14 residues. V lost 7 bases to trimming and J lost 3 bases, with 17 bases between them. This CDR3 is CAYARSVRTDTQYF. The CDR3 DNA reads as TGTGCCTACGCCCGGAGCGTACGAACAGATACGCAGTATTTT.